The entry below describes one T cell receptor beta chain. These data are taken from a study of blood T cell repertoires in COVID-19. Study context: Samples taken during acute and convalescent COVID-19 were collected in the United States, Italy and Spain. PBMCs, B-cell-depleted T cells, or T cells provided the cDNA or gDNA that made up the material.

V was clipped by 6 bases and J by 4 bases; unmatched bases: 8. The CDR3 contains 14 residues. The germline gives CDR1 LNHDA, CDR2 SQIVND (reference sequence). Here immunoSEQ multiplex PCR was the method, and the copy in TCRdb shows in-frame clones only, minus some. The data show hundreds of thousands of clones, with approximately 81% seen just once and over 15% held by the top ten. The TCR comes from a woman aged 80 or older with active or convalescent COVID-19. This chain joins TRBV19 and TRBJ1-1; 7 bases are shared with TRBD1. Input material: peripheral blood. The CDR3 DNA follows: TGTGCCAGTAGCTCGACAGGGCGGACCACTGAAGCTTTCTTT. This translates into CASSSTGRTTEAFF.